The rows below give T cell receptor beta chains drawn from one sample of a study of T cell responses to AZD1222 COVID-19 vaccine. TCRdb's table, derived via immunoSEQ multiplex PCR, lists solely in-frame clones and lacks some. The data show 150,000 to 200,000 clones, about 94% seen once. The sequenced sample was peripheral blood, obtained on day 0 of AZD1222 vaccination. The receptors were gathered from an adult in good health. CDR3s include the opening cysteine and the closing phenylalanine or tryptophan. Each record gives: J gene, V gene, D gene, CDR3 protein, CDR3 DNA. The D gene is left open where the match is weak.

>TRBJ2-7|TRBV27|.
CASSPTLGPLSYEQYF
TGTGCCAGCAGTCCTACCCTAGGTCCCTTATCCTACGAGCAGTACTTC
>TRBJ2-7|TRBV19|.
CASSLQGGGIEQYF
TGTGCCAGTAGTCTACAGGGCGGGGGTATCGAGCAGTACTTC
>TRBJ1-2|TRBV6-5|.
CASSYRTDGFYGYTF
TGTGCCAGCAGTTACCGAACTGACGGGTTCTATGGCTACACCTTC
>TRBJ2-7|TRBV28|.
CASSRHHMIGRLPEQYF
TGTGCCAGCAGTCGCCATCATATGATCGGGAGATTACCCGAGCAGTACTTC
>TRBJ2-1|TRBV7-2|TRBD2
CASSSQRTSRGSYNEQFF
TGTGCCAGCAGCTCCCAACGGACTAGCAGGGGCTCCTACAATGAGCAGTTCTTC
>TRBJ1-1|TRBV9|.
CASSVAGLSNTEAFF
TGTGCCAGCAGCGTAGCAGGCCTTTCGAACACTGAAGCTTTCTTT
>TRBJ1-3|TRBV5-1|.
CASSLRGSFGNTIYF
TGCGCCAGCAGCTTGAGGGGTTCCTTCGGAAACACCATATATTTT
>TRBJ1-1|TRBV7-3|.
CASSRAGMGENTEAFF
TGTGCCAGCAGCAGAGCAGGGATGGGGGAGAACACTGAAGCTTTCTTT
>TRBJ1-1|TRBV28|.
CASSLLGPVEAFF
TGTGCCAGCAGTTTATTGGGTCCCGTTGAAGCTTTCTTT
>TRBJ2-2|TRBV7-3|.
CASSPLKGSPGELFF
TGTGCCAGCAGCCCCTTGAAGGGAAGTCCCGGGGAGCTGTTTTTT
>TRBJ2-1|TRBV4-1|.
CASSRAQGGEQFF
TGCGCCAGCAGCCGCGCACAGGGAGGTGAGCAGTTCTTC
>TRBJ2-7|TRBV11-3|TRBD2
CASSSTSGRAHEQYF
TGTGCCAGCAGTTCTACTAGCGGGAGGGCCCACGAGCAGTACTTC
>TRBJ2-2|TRBV15|.
CATSREPGGLTGELFF
TGTGCCACCAGCAGAGAACCCGGGGGGCTCACCGGGGAGCTGTTTTTT
>TRBJ2-3|TRBV7-9|.
CASSLSTDTQYF
TGTGCCAGCAGCTTAAGCACAGATACGCAGTATTTT
>TRBJ2-7|TRBV4-1|.
CASSQRDKTYEQYF
TGCGCCAGCAGCCAGCGGGACAAAACCTACGAGCAGTACTTC
>TRBJ1-2|TRBV25-1|TRBD1
CASSFGQADGYTF
TGTGCCAGCAGTTTTGGACAGGCGGATGGCTACACCTTC